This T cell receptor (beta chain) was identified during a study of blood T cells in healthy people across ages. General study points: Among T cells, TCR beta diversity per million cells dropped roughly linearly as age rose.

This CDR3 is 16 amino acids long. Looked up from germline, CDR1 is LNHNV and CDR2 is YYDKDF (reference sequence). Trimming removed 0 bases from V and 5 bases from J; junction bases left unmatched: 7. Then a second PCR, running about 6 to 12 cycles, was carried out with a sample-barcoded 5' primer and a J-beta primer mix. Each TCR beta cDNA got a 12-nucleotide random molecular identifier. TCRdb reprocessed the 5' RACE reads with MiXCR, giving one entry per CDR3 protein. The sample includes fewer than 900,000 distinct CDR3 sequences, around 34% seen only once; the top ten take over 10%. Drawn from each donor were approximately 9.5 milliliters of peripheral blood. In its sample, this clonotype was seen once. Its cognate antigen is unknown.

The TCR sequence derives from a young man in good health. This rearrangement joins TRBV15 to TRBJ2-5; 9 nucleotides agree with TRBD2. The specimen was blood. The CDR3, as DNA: TGTGCCACCAGCAGAGATCTCCGGCGGGAGGGTGAGACCCAGTACTTC. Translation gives CATSRDLRREGETQYF.